What follows is one TCR beta chain and its context. Antigen specificity is unknown. This record comes from a study of cytomegalovirus exposure and HLA in healthy donors. Overall study results and limits: Despite most TCR sequences being rare, some public TCRs occurred in many donors. TCR clusters originating in the first cohort tended to co-occur in the 100 to 150 validation repertoires, according to a later analysis.

TCRdb's copy holds only in-frame clones and misses some; the assay was immunoSEQ multiplex PCR. This sample carries tens of thousands of clones, just under 95% of them seen once, and the ten largest clones take about 4.2%. The CDR3 runs 13 residues. V was trimmed by 4 bases and J by 1 base, leaving 7 bases between them. Looked up from germline, CDR1 is PRHDT and CDR2 is FYEKMQ (reference sequence). This chain uses TRBV13 with TRBJ2-5, with D possibly TRBD2 on 5 matching bases. The sample comprised PBMCs. The receptor comes from a man between 18 and 35 years old in good health and CMV-seropositive. CDR3 residues: CASSSDFQETQYF. CDR3 DNA: TGTGCCAGCAGCTCGGACTTCCAAGAGACCCAGTACTTC. Full variable domain (outside the CDR3, taken from reference TRBV13 and TRBJ2-5): AAGVIQSPRHLIKEKRETATLKCYPIPRHDTVYWYQQGPGQDPQFLISFYEKMQSDKGSIPDRFSAQQFSDYHSELNMSSLELGDSALYFCASSSDFQETQYFGPGTRLLVL.